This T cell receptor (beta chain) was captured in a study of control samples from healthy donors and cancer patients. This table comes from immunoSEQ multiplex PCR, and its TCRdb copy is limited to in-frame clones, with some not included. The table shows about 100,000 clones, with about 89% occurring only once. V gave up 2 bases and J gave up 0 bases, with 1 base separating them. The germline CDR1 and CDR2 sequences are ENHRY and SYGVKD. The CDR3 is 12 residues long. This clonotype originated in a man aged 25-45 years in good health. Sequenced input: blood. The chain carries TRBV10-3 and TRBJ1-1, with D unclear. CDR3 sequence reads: CAISEMNTEAFF. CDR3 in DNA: TGTGCCATCAGTGAGATGAACACTGAAGCTTTCTTT.